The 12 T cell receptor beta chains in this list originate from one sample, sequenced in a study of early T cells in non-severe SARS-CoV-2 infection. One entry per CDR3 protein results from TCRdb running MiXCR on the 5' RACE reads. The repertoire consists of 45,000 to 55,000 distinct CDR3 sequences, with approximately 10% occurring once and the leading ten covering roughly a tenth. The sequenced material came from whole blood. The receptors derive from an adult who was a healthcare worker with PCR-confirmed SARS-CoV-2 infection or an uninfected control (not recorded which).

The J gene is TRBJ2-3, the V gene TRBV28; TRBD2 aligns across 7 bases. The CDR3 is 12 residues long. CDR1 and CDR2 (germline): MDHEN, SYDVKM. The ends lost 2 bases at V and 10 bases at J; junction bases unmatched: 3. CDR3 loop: CASSLRTSAQYF. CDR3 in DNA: TGTGCCAGCAGTTTAAGAACTAGCGCGCAGTATTTT.

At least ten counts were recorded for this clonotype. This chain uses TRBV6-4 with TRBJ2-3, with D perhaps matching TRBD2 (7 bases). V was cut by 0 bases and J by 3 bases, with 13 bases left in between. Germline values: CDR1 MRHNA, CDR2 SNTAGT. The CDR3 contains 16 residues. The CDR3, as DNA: TGTGCCAGCAGTGACTCGACGGGGGGCGGGACAGATACGCAGTATTTT. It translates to CASSDSTGGGTDTQYF.

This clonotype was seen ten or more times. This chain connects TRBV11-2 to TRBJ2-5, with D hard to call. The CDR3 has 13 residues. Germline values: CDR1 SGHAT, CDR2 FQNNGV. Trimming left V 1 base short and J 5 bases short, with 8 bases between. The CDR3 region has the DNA TGTGCCAGCAGCTTAGGGTCTATGGAGACCCAGTACTTC. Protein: CASSLGSMETQYF.

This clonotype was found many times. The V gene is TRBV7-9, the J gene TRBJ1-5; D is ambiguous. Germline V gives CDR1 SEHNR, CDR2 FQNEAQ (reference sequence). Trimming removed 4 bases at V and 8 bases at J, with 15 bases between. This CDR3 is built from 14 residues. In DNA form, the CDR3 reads TGTGCCAGCAGCTCCTGGGCCTTTACGGAGCCCCAGCATTTT. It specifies CASSSWAFTEPQHF.

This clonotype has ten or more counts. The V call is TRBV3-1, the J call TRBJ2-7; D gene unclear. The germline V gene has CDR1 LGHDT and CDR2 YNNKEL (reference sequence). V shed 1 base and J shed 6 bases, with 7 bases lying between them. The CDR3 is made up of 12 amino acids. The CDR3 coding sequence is TGTGCCAGCAGCCAAGTCCCTCTCGAGCAGTACTTC. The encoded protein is CASSQVPLEQYF.

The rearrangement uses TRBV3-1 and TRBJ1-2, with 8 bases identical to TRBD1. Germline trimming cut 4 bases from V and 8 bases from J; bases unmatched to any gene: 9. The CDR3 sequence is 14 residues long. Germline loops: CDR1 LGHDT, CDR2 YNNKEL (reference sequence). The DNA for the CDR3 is TGTGCCAGCAGCCCTGGACAGGGCAGAGGGGGCTACACCTTC. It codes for CASSPGQGRGGYTF.

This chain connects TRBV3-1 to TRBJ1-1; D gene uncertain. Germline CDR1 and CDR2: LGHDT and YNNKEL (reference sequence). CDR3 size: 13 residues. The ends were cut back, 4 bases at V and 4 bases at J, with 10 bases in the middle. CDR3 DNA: TGTGCCAGCAGCCCCGCAAGTGTCACTGAAGCTTTCTTT. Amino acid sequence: CASSPASVTEAFF.

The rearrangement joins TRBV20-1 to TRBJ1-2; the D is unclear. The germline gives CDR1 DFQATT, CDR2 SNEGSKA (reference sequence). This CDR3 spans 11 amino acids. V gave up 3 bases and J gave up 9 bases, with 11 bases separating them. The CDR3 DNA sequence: TGCAGTGCTAGGGTTCCGGGGAGCTACACCTTC. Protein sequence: CSARVPGSYTF.

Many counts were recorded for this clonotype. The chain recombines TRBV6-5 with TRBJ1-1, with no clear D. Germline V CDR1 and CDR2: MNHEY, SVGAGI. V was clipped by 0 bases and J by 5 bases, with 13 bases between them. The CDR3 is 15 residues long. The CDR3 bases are TGTGCCAGCAGTTACTCGCCGGGGTCGGGGACTGAAGCTTTCTTT. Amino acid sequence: CASSYSPGSGTEAFF.

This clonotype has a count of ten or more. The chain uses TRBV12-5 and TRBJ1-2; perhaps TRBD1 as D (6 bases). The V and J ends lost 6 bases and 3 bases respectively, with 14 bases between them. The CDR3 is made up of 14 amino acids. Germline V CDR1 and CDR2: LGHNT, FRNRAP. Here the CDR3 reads CASGYRVEDYGYTF. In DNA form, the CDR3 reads TGTGCTAGTGGGTACAGGGTTGAAGACTATGGCTACACCTTC.

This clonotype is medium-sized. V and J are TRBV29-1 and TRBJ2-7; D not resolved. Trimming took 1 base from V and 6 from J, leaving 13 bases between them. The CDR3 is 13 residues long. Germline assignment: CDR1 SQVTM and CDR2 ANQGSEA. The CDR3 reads CSVEGLGWGEQYF. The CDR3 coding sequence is TGCAGCGTTGAAGGACTGGGGTGGGGCGAGCAGTACTTC.

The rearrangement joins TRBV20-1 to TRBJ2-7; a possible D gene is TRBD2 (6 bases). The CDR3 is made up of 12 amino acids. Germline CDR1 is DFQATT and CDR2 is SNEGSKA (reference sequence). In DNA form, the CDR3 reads TGCAGCCCCGGGGCTAGCGTGTACGAGCAGTACTTC. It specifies CSPGASVYEQYF.